These 32 T cell receptor beta chains originate from one sample sequenced in a study of Ad26.COV2.S vaccination and SARS-CoV-2 variants. Treatment defined: some 20 received Ad26.COV2.S at low or high dose, single or two shots; 5 received placebo; per-sample allocation not given. Samples analyzed were those drawn on day 63 after the first vaccine or placebo injection. Clones were sequenced by immunoSEQ multiplex PCR, and TCRdb holds only the in-frame ones, with some missing. The sample includes roughly 350,000 clones, roughly nine tenths of them seen just once. This material consisted of peripheral blood, taken in a trial of Ad26.COV2.S vaccine versus placebo. The receptor set was obtained from a person aged 18-60 years who received the Ad26.COV2.S COVID-19 vaccine or a placebo.

This sequence joins TRBV28 and TRBJ1-5, with D possibly TRBD1 on 5 matching bases. This CDR3 is built from 16 residues. The V end was cut by 5 bases, the J end by 0 bases, with 14 bases between. The germline gives CDR1 MDHEN, CDR2 SYDVKM. The CDR3 coding sequence is TGTGCCAGCAGTCCATTGACAGATTATAGCAATCAGCCCCAGCATTTT. It yields the protein CASSPLTDYSNQPQHF.

This chain joins TRBV24-1 and TRBJ2-3; 11 positions match TRBD2. Germline CDR1 KGHDR, CDR2 SFDVKD. The CDR3 is made up of 18 amino acids. Germline trimming cut 3 bases from V and 5 bases from J; bases unmatched to any gene: 12. CDR3 region: CATSDPRASGGKGDTQYF. The CDR3 nucleotides are TGTGCCACCAGTGATCCGCGGGCTAGCGGGGGGAAAGGAGATACGCAGTATTTT.

This rearrangement joins TRBV2 to TRBJ1-3; the D gene is possibly TRBD1 (5 bases). The length of the CDR3 is 15 residues. CDR1 and CDR2 (germline): SNHLY, FYNNEI. With 7 bases removed from V and 0 bases from J, the gap between germline ends came to 13 bases. The CDR3: CASTRDSASGNTIYF. CDR3 nucleotides: TGTGCCAGCACCCGGGACTCCGCCTCTGGAAACACCATATATTTT.

V gene TRBV25-1 combines with J gene TRBJ2-3; 7 bases are shared with TRBD1. Germline assignment: CDR1 MGHDK and CDR2 SYGVNS. The trim removed 4 bases at V and 5 bases at J, leaving 0 bases unmatched. CDR3 length: 12 residues. This CDR3 is CASSGDRDTQYF. The CDR3 region has the DNA TGTGCCAGCAGTGGGGACAGAGATACGCAGTATTTT.

This clone has more than one count but fewer than ten. The rearrangement joins TRBV4-3 to TRBJ1-6; D unresolved. This CDR3 has 15 residues. Trimming took 1 base from V and 7 from J, leaving 11 bases between them. Looked up from germline, CDR1 is LGHNA and CDR2 is YSLEER. The CDR3: CASSQAEGGNSPLHF. The CDR3 region has the DNA TGCGCCAGCAGCCAAGCGGAAGGAGGGAATTCACCCCTCCACTTT.

The chain is built from TRBV27 and TRBJ1-2; 8 nucleotides line up with TRBD1. The CDR3 totals 15 residues. V lost 5 bases and J lost 6; bases outside the gene matches: 11. The germline V gene encodes CDR1 MNHEY and CDR2 SMNVEV (reference sequence). CDR3 in amino acids: CASSQMGTGPHGYTF. The CDR3 coding sequence is TGTGCCAGCAGTCAAATGGGGACAGGTCCTCATGGCTACACCTTC.

The rearrangement links TRBV4-1 to TRBJ2-2; D ambiguous. The germline V gene encodes CDR1 MGHRA and CDR2 YSYEKL. The CDR3 runs to 13 residues. Trimming left V 3 bases short and J 2 bases short, with 4 bases between. CDR3 region: CASSHSNTGELFF. Here the CDR3 DNA reads TGCGCCAGCAGCCACAGTAACACCGGGGAGCTGTTTTTT.

The gene calls are TRBV10-3 and TRBJ2-7; 7 bases match TRBD1. The CDR3 contains 14 residues. V lost 4 bases, J lost 6 bases, and 9 bases stayed unmatched. Per germline, CDR1 ENHRY and CDR2 SYGVKD. CDR3 loop: CAISVIQGRGEQYF. The DNA of the CDR3 is TGTGCCATCAGTGTGATACAGGGGAGAGGCGAGCAGTACTTC.

The rearrangement joins TRBV27 to TRBJ1-6; TRBD1 aligns across 9 bases. The CDR3 loop spans 18 amino acids. Germline values: CDR1 MNHEY, CDR2 SMNVEV (reference sequence). J was trimmed by 4 bases and V by 4 bases; bases with no gene match: 11. CDR3 nucleotides: TGTGCCAGCAGTTCGGACATCTGGGGACAGGGATATAATTCACCCCTCCACTTT. This encodes CASSSDIWGQGYNSPLHF.

There are a few counts of this clone. The chain is built from TRBV18 and TRBJ2-1; 8 bases match TRBD1. This CDR3 comprises 16 residues. From germline, CDR1 is KGHSH and CDR2 LQKENI. The junction had 10 bases not matched to a gene; V was cut back by 0 bases and J by 9 bases. Here the CDR3 reads CASSPPQGARSGEQFF. In DNA, the CDR3 is TGTGCCAGCTCACCACCGCAGGGGGCGCGTTCTGGTGAGCAGTTCTTC. Using reference TRBV18 and TRBJ2-1 for the parts outside the CDR3, the full variable domain is NAGVMQNPRHLVRRRGQEARLRCSPMKGHSHVYWYRQLPEEGLKFMVYLQKENIIDESGMPKERFSAEFPKEGPSILRIQQVVRGDSAAYFCASSPPQGARSGEQFFGPGTRLTVL.

This CDR3 reads CASSVVRGEAKNIQYF. The CDR3 DNA sequence: TGTGCCAGCAGCGTCGTCAGGGGGGAAGCCAAAAACATTCAGTACTTC. V usage is TRBV7-2 and J usage is TRBJ2-4; D possibly corresponds to TRBD1 (7 bases). The length of the CDR3 is 16 residues. V was pared by 5 bases and J by 0 bases, with 14 bases between. Per the germline V gene, CDR1 is SGHTA and CDR2 is FQGNSA.

V usage is TRBV14 and J usage is TRBJ1-1, with D uncertain. Germline CDR1 reads SGHDN; CDR2 reads FVKESK. The CDR3 runs 16 residues. The germline V and J ends were trimmed by 0 bases and 4 bases, with 15 bases remaining between them. The CDR3 region is CASSQDAGNVATEAFF. CDR3 nucleotide sequence: TGTGCCAGCAGCCAAGATGCCGGGAATGTTGCCACTGAAGCTTTCTTT.

The chain couples TRBV6-5 to TRBJ1-4, with 7 bases aligning to TRBD1. Unmatched junction bases numbered 8, after V lost 6 bases and J lost 4 bases. The CDR3 has 15 amino acids. CDR1 MNHEY and CDR2 SVGAGI come from the germline V gene. CDR3 amino acids: CASSYPGQSNEKLFF. As DNA, the CDR3 is TGTGCCAGCAGCTATCCGGGACAGAGTAATGAAAAACTGTTTTTT.

This clone was seen once. The junction departs from germline at one end; a sequencing error may be responsible. The chain has TRBV7-9 and TRBJ2-7; D is undetermined. The CDR3 is made up of 12 amino acids. Germline loops: CDR1 SEHNR, CDR2 FQNEAQ (reference sequence). The CDR3 sequence is CASSPSAYEQYF. CDR3 nucleotides: TGTGCCAGCAGCCCCAGCGCCTACGAGCAATACTTC.

This clone was seen a few times. The rearrangement links TRBV5-1 to TRBJ2-5; tentative D call: TRBD2 (6 bases). The CDR3 is 17 amino acids. The germline V gene has CDR1 SGHRS and CDR2 YFSETQ. The ends were cut back, 0 bases at V and 0 bases at J, with 15 bases in the middle. In DNA, the CDR3 is TGCGCCAGCAGCTTGGTCGCGGCGGGATTGTACCAAGAGACCCAGTACTTC. Translating gives CASSLVAAGLYQETQYF.

To note about this clone: Other nucleotide sequences from this sample produce the same CDR3. The J gene is TRBJ2-7, the V gene TRBV11-3; the D is unclear. Germline V gene lookup returns CDR1 SGHNT and CDR2 YENEEA. Trimming took off 1 base at V and 3 bases at J, with 7 bases between the two ends. The CDR3 covers 13 residues. The CDR3 DNA follows: TGTGCCAGCAGCTTAGGTCAGGACTACGAGCAGTACTTC. It yields the protein CASSLGQDYEQYF.

The chain links TRBV11-3 to TRBJ2-1; D gene unclear. Germline V gene lookup returns CDR1 SGHNT and CDR2 YENEEA. CDR3 length: 13 residues. The V end was cut by 4 bases, the J end by 4 bases, with 8 bases between. The CDR3, as DNA: TGTGCCAGCAGCTCTACTGGGTACAATGAGCAGTTCTTC. Translated, it gives CASSSTGYNEQFF.

The chain links TRBV7-9 to TRBJ1-4; D not resolved. There are 14 residues in the CDR3. Trimming shortened V by 3 bases and J by 8 bases, and 13 bases separated the two germline ends. From germline, CDR1 is SEHNR and CDR2 FQNEAQ (reference sequence). For the CDR3, the DNA is TGTGCCAGCAGCTTTGCGGGTATAAGGGAAAAACTGTTTTTT. Translating it yields CASSFAGIREKLFF.

The chain recombines TRBV18 with TRBJ2-2; D unclear. The CDR3 is 15 residues long. CDR1 KGHSH and CDR2 LQKENI come from the germline V gene. The V and J ends lost 0 bases and 7 bases respectively, with 12 bases between them. As DNA, the CDR3 is TGTGCCAGCTCACCACCGATCTTAAGGGACGGGGAGCTGTTTTTT. Amino acid sequence: CASSPPILRDGELFF.

The V and J genes are TRBV30 and TRBJ1-2, with D possibly being TRBD1 (6 bases). CDR1 GTSNPN and CDR2 SVGIG come from the germline V gene (reference sequence). The CDR3 length is 15 residues. Deletions cut 1 base from V and 4 bases from J, with 16 bases between. CDR3 nucleotide sequence: TGTGCCTGGAGTGACCGGGACCCCAGGGGCTATGGCTACACCTTC. It is translated as CAWSDRDPRGYGYTF.

The chain combines TRBV27 with TRBJ1-1; 10 bases fit TRBD1. The junction had 18 bases not matched to a gene; V was cut back by 5 bases and J by 6 bases. Looked up from germline, CDR1 is MNHEY and CDR2 is SMNVEV (reference sequence). The CDR3 covers 18 residues. This CDR3 is CASSSFSGTGASAAEAFF. The CDR3 DNA reads as TGTGCCAGCAGTAGTTTCTCCGGGACAGGGGCCTCCGCTGCTGAAGCTTTCTTT.

V usage is TRBV5-6 and J usage is TRBJ2-7; D is undetermined. Trimming left V 0 bases short and J 2 bases short, with 3 bases between. Germline V CDR1 and CDR2: SGHDT, YYEEEE. This CDR3 is 12 amino acids long. The DNA of the CDR3 is TGTGCCAGCAGCTTGGCCACCTACGAGCAGTACTTC. This gives the protein CASSLATYEQYF.

This chain connects TRBV30 to TRBJ2-3, with 8 bases lining up with TRBD2. With 1 base clipped from V and 2 bases from J, the junction kept 5 bases outside the gene matches. Per the germline V gene, CDR1 is GTSNPN and CDR2 is SVGIG (reference sequence). The CDR3 length is 15 residues. The CDR3 DNA reads TGTGCCTGGAGTGAGCGGCGGGGGGTCACAGATACGCAGTATTTT. It is translated as CAWSERRGVTDTQYF.

The chain combines TRBV4-2 with TRBJ1-3, with D unresolved. This CDR3 has 16 residues. V was shortened by 0 bases and J by 0 bases, with 9 bases between the two germline ends. Germline-derived CDR1 and CDR2 are LGHNA and YNFKEQ. For the CDR3, the DNA is TGTGCCAGCAGCCAAGAGTACGGCAGCTCTGGAAACACCATATATTTT. Protein: CASSQEYGSSGNTIYF.

The CDR3 spells CASSWDSNIQYF. CDR3 DNA sequence: TGTGCCAGCAGTTGGGACAGCAACATTCAGTACTTC. The chain has TRBV28 and TRBJ2-4; 7 positions match TRBD1. CDR1 MDHEN and CDR2 SYDVKM come from the germline V gene. Trimming at V came to 4 bases and at J to 7 bases, leaving 1 base not matched to a gene. The CDR3 extends over 12 amino acids.

The V and J genes are TRBV2 and TRBJ2-2; 10 bases fit TRBD1. J lost 5 bases, V lost 3 bases, and 3 bases had no gene match. The CDR3 is 15 amino acids. The germline V gene encodes CDR1 SNHLY and CDR2 FYNNEI. CDR3 in amino acids: CASSEGQGTTGELFF. CDR3 sequence (DNA): TGTGCCAGCAGTGAGGGACAGGGGACGACCGGGGAGCTGTTTTTT.

The V call is TRBV19, the J call TRBJ1-1; D is perhaps TRBD1 (5 bases). Looked up from germline, CDR1 is LNHDA and CDR2 is SQIVND (reference sequence). Trimming left V 5 bases short and J 6 bases short, with 10 bases between. This CDR3 spans 12 amino acids. CDR3 bases: TGTGCCAGTAGTTTTGGGACCTCTGAAGCTTTCTTT. This gives the protein CASSFGTSEAFF.

The V and J genes are TRBV7-3 and TRBJ1-2, with D perhaps TRBD1 (5 bases). V lost 1 base, J lost 6 bases, and 9 bases lay in between. Germline V CDR1 and CDR2: SGHTA, FQGTGA. CDR3 length: 13 amino acids. As DNA, the CDR3 is TGTGCCAGCAGCTTAAGTGCAGGGCATGGCTACACCTTC. Translation: CASSLSAGHGYTF.

This CDR3 reads CASSSSGTSGRDTGELFF. CDR3 nucleotides: TGTGCCAGCAGCTCATCCGGGACTAGCGGGAGAGACACCGGGGAGCTGTTTTTT. This chain links TRBV7-2 with TRBJ2-2; 14 bases map to TRBD2. This CDR3 region has 18 residues. CDR1 is SGHTA and CDR2 is FQGNSA in the germline V gene. Losses at the gene ends were 4 bases for V and 3 bases for J; bases not matched to a gene: 7.

This CDR3 reads CASSVGGVGFVSGANVLTF. The DNA for the CDR3 is TGTGCCAGCAGCGTAGGAGGTGTAGGATTTGTCTCTGGGGCCAACGTCCTGACTTTC. This sequence joins TRBV9 and TRBJ2-6; no clear D. V was pared by 0 bases and J by 0 bases, with 16 bases between. From germline, CDR1 is SGDLS and CDR2 YYNGEE. The CDR3 runs 19 residues.

The V call is TRBV29-1, the J call TRBJ2-7, with 10 bases matching TRBD1. In germline, CDR1 is SQVTM, CDR2 ANQGSEA. The CDR3 covers 14 residues. The J segment lost 4 bases and the V segment lost 3 bases, leaving 6 bases of the junction unmatched. CDR3 loop: CSVEVGQGVYEQYF. The DNA of the CDR3 is TGCAGCGTTGAGGTCGGACAGGGGGTATACGAGCAGTACTTC.

Of note for this clone: This may be a read error: a much more frequent sequence differs by one nucleotide. Other DNA variants within this sample encode the same CDR3. The gene calls are TRBV6-4 and TRBJ2-6; D remains unclear. Germline V gene data show CDR1 as MRHNA and CDR2 as SNTAGT. The CDR3 runs 13 residues. Trimming removed 4 bases at V and 0 bases at J, with 1 base between. The DNA of the CDR3 is TGTGCCAGCAGTGCCTCTGGGGCCAACGTCCTGACTTTC. It yields the protein CASSASGANVLTF.